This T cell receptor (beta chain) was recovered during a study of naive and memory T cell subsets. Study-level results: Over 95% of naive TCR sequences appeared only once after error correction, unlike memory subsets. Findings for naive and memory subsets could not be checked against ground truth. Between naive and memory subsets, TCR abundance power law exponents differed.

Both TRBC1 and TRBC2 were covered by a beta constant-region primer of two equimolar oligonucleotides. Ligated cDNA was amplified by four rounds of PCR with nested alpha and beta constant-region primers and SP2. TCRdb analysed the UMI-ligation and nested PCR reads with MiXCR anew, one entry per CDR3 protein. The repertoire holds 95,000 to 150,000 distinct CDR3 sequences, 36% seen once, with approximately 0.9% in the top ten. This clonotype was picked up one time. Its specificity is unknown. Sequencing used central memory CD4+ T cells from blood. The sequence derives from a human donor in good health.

The CDR3 region is CASSHQVSGVKETQYF. DNA of the CDR3: TGTGCCAGCAGCCACCAGGTGTCGGGAGTCAAAGAGACCCAGTACTTC. The chain joins TRBV3-1 to TRBJ2-5; D perhaps matches TRBD2 (6 bases). This CDR3 comprises 16 residues. V lost 3 bases and J lost 3, with 17 bases in between. Germline V gene data show CDR1 as LGHDT and CDR2 as YNNKEL (reference sequence).